This T cell receptor (beta chain) was recorded in a study of CD8+ T cells in alopecia areata. Overall study findings and caveats: Scalp clonality and expanded CD8+ clones among the top 100 fell significantly with tofacitinib.

Stated treatment: oral pan-JAK inhibitor, 5-10 mg twice daily. Alopecia areata patients provided lesional scalp punch biopsies and peripheral blood. The authors extracted RNA and reverse transcribed it into cDNA as the sequencing template. TCRdb keeps only in-frame clones here, not all; method: immunoSEQ multiplex PCR. The profile shows some 4,800 clones, about 91% of them singletons. Notes on this clone: The antigen is unknown.

V was pared by 8 bases and J by 2 bases, with 6 bases of the junction left unmatched. In germline, CDR1 is SGHTA, CDR2 FQGNSA. The CDR3 is made up of 14 amino acids. V gene TRBV7-2 combines with J gene TRBJ2-3; 8 bases map to TRBD2. This clonotype was obtained from a human donor with alopecia areata. The source was skin, collected at week 4, from a patient treated with tofacitinib. The CDR3 bases are TGTGCCAGCTGTAGAGCGGGGGCCACAGATACGCAGTATTTT. It translates to CASCRAGATDTQYF.